The source of this T cell receptor (beta chain) is a study of immune characterization of retroperitoneal liposarcoma. This clonotype appeared many times. Between the trimmed V and J ends, which lost 1 base and 7 bases, there was a span of 2 bases. The length of the CDR3 is 11 residues. Germline V gene data show CDR1 as SGHAT and CDR2 as FQNNGV. MiXCR was run by TCRdb on the PCR reads, yielding one entry per CDR3 protein. The table lists about 10,000 distinct CDR3 sequences, approximately 22% of them singletons. Sequences were obtained from blood. The genes are TRBV11-2 and TRBJ2-1; D gene unclear. The sequence was collected from a female donor with retroperitoneal liposarcoma. CDR3 residues: CASSLVNEQFF. The CDR3 region has the DNA TGTGCCAGCAGCTTAGTTAATGAGCAGTTCTTC.